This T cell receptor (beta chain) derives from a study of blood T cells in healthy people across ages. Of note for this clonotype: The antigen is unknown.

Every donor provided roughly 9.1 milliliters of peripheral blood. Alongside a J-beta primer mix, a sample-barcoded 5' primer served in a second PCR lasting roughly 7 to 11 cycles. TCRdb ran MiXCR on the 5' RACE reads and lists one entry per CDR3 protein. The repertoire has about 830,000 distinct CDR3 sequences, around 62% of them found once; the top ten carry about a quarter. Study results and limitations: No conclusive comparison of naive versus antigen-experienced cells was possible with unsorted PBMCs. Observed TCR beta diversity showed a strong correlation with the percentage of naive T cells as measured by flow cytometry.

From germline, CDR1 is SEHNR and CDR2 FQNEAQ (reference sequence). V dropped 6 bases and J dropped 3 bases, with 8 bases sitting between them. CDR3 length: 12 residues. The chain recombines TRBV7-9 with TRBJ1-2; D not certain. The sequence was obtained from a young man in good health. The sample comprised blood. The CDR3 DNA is TGTGCCAGCAGAGACGGGCACTATGGCTACACCTTC. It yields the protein CASRDGHYGYTF. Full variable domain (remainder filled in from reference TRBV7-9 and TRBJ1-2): DTGVSQNPRHKITKRGQNVTFRCDPISEHNRLYWYRQTLGQGPEFLTYFQNEAQLEKSRLLSDRFSAERPKGSFSTLEIQRTEQGDSAMYLCASRDGHYGYTFGSGTRLTVV.